This T cell receptor (beta chain) was captured in a study of T-cell memory formation after mild COVID-19. TCR alpha and TCR beta cDNA libraries carrying sample barcodes and UMIs were produced by 5'RACE using constant-segment primers. TCRdb redid the calling of the 5' RACE reads with MiXCR, one entry per CDR3 protein. The sample has 85,000 to 130,000 distinct CDR3 sequences; approximately 15% are singletons. Germline CDR1 DFQATT, CDR2 SNEGSKA (reference sequence). The CDR3 is 15 amino acids. V dropped 6 bases and J dropped 7; count of bases not matched to a gene: 15. About this clonotype itself: Its antigen is not identified.

Broader study findings: Whether day 37 second-wave clones are SARS-CoV-2-specific was not confirmed. Shrinking CD4+ clones resided mostly in CM and EM, and CD8+ ones in EMRA.

The chain recombines TRBV20-1 with TRBJ2-7, with 10 bases matching TRBD2. The material sequenced was PBMCs or a T cell subset sorted from them (not recorded which). The TCR was taken from an adult woman who had mild COVID-19 (a few samples of this study predate the infection). Cell type and time point are not known. CDR3 DNA sequence: TGCAGTGCCTCACCCTCGGGACTAGCGTCGACAGAGCAGTACTTC. This gives the protein CSASPSGLASTEQYF.